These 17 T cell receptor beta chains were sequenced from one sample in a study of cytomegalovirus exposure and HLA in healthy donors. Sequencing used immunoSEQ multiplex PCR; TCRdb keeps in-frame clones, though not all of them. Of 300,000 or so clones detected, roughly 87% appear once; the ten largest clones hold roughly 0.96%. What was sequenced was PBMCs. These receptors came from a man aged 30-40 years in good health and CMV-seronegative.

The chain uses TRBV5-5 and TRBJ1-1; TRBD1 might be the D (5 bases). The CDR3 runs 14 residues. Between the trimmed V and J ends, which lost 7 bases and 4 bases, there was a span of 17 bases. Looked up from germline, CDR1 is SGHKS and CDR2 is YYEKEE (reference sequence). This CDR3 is CASDHGTLSTEAFF. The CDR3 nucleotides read TGTGCCAGCGATCACGGGACTCTCAGCACTGAAGCTTTCTTT.

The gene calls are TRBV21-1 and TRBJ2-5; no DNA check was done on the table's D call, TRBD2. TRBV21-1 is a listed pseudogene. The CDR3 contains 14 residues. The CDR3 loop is CASSKRELIGTQYF. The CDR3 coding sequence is TGTGCCAGCAGCAAAAGGGAGCTAATCGGGACCCAGTACTTC.

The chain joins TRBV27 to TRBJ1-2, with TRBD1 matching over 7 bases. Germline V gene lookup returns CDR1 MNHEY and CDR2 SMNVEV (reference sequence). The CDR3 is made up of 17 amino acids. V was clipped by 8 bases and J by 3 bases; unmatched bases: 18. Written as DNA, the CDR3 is TGTGCCAGCCTACCGAACAGGGGATTCAGCTTGTACTATGGCTACACCTTC. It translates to CASLPNRGFSLYYGYTF.

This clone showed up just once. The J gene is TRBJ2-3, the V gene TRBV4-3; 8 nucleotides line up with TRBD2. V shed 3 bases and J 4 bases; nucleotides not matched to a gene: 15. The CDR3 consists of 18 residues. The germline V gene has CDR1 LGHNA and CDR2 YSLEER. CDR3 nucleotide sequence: TGCGCCAGCAGCCATCCCAGTCGGAATAGCGGGGACCCAGATACGCAGTATTTT. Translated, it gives CASSHPSRNSGDPDTQYF.

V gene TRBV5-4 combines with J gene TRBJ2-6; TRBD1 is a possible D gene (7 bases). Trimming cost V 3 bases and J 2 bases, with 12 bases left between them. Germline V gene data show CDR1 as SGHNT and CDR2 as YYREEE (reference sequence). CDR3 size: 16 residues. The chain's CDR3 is CASSWRDRTGANVLTF. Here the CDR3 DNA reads TGTGCCAGCAGCTGGAGGGACAGAACTGGGGCCAACGTCCTGACTTTC.

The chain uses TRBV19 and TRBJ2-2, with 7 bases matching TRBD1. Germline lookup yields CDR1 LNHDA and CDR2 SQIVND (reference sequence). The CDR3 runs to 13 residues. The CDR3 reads CASDREFSGELFF. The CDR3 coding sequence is TGTGCAAGTGACAGGGAATTCTCCGGGGAGCTGTTTTTT.

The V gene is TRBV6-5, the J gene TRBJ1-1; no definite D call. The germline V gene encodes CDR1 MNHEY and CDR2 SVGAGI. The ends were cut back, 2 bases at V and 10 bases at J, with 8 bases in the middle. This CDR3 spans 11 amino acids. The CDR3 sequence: CASSYEKRAFF. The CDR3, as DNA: TGTGCCAGCAGTTACGAGAAGCGAGCTTTCTTT.

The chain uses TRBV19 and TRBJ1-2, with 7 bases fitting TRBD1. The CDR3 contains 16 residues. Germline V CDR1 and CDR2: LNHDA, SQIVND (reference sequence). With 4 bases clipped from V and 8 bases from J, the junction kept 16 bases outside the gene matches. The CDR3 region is CASSTTPRAGGRGYTF. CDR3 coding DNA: TGTGCCAGTAGTACCACCCCGCGGGCAGGGGGTAGAGGCTACACCTTC. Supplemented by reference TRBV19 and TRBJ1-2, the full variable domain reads DGGITQSPKYLFRKEGQNVTLSCEQNLNHDAMYWYRQDPGQGLRLIYYSQIVNDFQKGDIAEGYSVSREKKESFPLTVTSAQKNPTAFYLCASSTTPRAGGRGYTFGSGTRLTVV.

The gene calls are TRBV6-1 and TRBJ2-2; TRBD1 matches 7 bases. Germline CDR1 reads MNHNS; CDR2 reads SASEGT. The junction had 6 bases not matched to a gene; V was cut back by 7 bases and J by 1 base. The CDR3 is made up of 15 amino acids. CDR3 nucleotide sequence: TGTGCCAGCACTCTTAGACAGGGGAACACCGGGGAGCTGTTTTTT. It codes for CASTLRQGNTGELFF.

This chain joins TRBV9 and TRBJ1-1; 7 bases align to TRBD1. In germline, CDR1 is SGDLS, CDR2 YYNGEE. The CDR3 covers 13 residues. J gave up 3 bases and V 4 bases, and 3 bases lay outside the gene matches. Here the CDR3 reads CASSLGTDTEAFF. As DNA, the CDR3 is TGTGCCAGCAGCTTGGGGACAGACACTGAAGCTTTCTTT.

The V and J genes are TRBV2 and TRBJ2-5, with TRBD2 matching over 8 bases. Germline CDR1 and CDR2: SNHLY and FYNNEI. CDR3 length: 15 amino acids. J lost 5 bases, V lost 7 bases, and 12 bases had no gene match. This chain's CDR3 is CASNPFGGGGETQYF. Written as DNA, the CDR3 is TGTGCCAGCAACCCCTTTGGGGGCGGGGGGGAGACCCAGTACTTC.

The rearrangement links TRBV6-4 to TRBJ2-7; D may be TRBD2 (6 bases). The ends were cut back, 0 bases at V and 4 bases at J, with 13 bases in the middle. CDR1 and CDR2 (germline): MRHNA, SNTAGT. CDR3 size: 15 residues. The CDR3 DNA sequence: TGTGCCAGCAGTGACTCGGAGGGTCCCACTTACGAGCAGTACTTC. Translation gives CASSDSEGPTYEQYF.

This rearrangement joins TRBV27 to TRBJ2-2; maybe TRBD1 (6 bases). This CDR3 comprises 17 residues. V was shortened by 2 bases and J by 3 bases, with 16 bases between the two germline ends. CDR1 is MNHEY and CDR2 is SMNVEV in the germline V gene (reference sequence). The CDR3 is CASSLKWGLGDTGELFF. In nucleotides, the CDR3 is TGTGCCAGCAGTTTAAAGTGGGGGCTCGGGGACACCGGGGAGCTGTTTTTT.

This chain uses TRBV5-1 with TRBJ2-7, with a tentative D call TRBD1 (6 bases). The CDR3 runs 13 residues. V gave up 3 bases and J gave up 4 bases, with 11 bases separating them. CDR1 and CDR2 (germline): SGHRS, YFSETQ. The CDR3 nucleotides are TGCGCCAGCAGCTCTCAGGGGTGGTACGAGCAGTACTTC. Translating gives CASSSQGWYEQYF.

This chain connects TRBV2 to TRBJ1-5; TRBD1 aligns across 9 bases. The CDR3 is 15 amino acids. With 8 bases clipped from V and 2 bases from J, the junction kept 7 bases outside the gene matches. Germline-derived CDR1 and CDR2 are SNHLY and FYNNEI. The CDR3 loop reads CASRRQGGGNQPQHF. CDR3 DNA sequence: TGTGCCAGCCGGCGACAGGGGGGAGGCAATCAGCCCCAGCATTTT.

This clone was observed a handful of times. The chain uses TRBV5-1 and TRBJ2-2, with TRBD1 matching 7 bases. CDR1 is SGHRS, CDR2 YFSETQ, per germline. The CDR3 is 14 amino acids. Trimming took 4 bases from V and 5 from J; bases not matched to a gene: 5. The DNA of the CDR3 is TGCGCCAGCAGCACGGGACAGTGGACCGGGGAGCTGTTTTTT. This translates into CASSTGQWTGELFF.

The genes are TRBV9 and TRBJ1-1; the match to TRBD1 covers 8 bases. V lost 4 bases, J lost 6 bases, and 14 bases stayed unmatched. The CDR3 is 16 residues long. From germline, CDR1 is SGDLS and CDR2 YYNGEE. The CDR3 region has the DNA TGTGCCAGCAGCCCTGTTGGTCCGGGGACAGGCTCTGAAGCTTTCTTT. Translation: CASSPVGPGTGSEAFF.